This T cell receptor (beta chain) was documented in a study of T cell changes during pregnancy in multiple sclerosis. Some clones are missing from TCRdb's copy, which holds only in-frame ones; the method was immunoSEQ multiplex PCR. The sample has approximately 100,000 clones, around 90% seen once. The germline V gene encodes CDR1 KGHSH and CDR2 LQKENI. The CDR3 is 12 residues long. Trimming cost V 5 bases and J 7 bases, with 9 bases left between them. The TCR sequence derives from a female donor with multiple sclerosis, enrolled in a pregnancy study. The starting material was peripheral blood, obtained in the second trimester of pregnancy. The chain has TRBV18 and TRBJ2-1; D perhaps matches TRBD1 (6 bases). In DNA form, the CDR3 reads TGTGCCAGCTCAAGGACAGATAATGAGCAGTTCTTC. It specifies CASSRTDNEQFF.